These 26 T cell receptor beta chains originate from one sample sequenced in a study of Graves' ophthalmopathy and Graves' hyperthyroidism. Beta-chain TCR CDR3 regions were amplified from RNA transcripts. First-round RT-PCR used HTBI primers; second-round multiplex PCR followed. TCRdb re-called the multiplex PCR reads with MiXCR, one entry per CDR3 protein. The table records over 500,000 distinct CDR3 sequences, about 20% of them present only once. Sequencing used peripheral blood. The source is a woman aged 18-29 years with stable Graves' hyperthyroidism. Some clones in this sample may be carry-over from other donors' samples.

The chain joins TRBV11-3 to TRBJ2-7, with D possibly being TRBD2 (6 bases). The CDR3 has 15 residues. Looked up from germline, CDR1 is SGHNT and CDR2 is YENEEA. V lost 0 bases and J lost 4, with 13 bases in between. CDR3 region: CASSLDAGIKYEQYF. Written as DNA, the CDR3 is TGTGCCAGCAGCTTAGATGCGGGAATAAAATACGAGCAGTACTTC.

There are many counts of this clonotype. J is TRBJ2-7 and V is TRBV7-2; TRBD1 aligns across 7 bases. CDR3 length: 14 amino acids. Germline V gives CDR1 SGHTA, CDR2 FQGNSA. The trim removed 7 bases at V and 3 bases at J, leaving 9 bases unmatched. The CDR3, as DNA: TGTGCCAGCAACGATAGGGGGCCCGACTACGAGCAGTACTTC. It is translated as CASNDRGPDYEQYF. Based on the CDR3 plus reference TRBV7-2 and TRBJ2-7, the full variable domain is GAGVSQSPSNKVTEKGKDVELRCDPISGHTALYWYRQSLGQGLEFLIYFQGNSAPDKSGLPSDRFSAERTGGSVSTLTIQRTQQEDSAVYLCASNDRGPDYEQYFGPGTRLTVT.

The J gene is TRBJ1-2, the V gene TRBV30; perhaps TRBD1 as D (5 bases). In germline, CDR1 is GTSNPN, CDR2 SVGIG (reference sequence). Trimming shortened V by 5 bases and J by 13 bases, and 17 bases separated the two germline ends. This CDR3 is built from 11 residues. Here the CDR3 reads CAWGKDMRFTF. DNA of the CDR3: TGTGCCTGGGGGAAGGACATGAGGTTCACCTTC.

This clonotype came up a few times. This chain uses TRBV12-3 or TRBV12-4 with TRBJ1-2; no clear D. There are 12 residues in the CDR3. Trimming stripped 7 bases from V and 8 bases from J, with 14 bases between. For the CDR3, the DNA is TGTGCCAGCACCAAGGCACTTGTAGGCTACACCTTC. Encoded protein: CASTKALVGYTF.

In this sample, this clonotype turned up many times. This chain links TRBV7-6 with TRBJ2-7; 7 nucleotides align to TRBD2. CDR3 length: 14 amino acids. The germline V gene has CDR1 SGHVS and CDR2 FNYEAQ. V shed 4 bases and J 5 bases; nucleotides not matched to a gene: 8. The CDR3, as DNA: TGTGCCAGCAGCTCCATCTCCCGGGGGGACGAGCAGTACTTC. As protein: CASSSISRGDEQYF. Variable domain in full (rest from reference TRBV7-6 and TRBJ2-7): GAGVSQSPRYKVTKRGQDVALRCDPISGHVSLYWYRQALGQGPEFLTYFNYEAQQDKSGLPNDRFSAERPEGSISTLTIQRTEQRDSAMYRCASSSISRGDEQYFGPGTRLTVT.

Ten or more counts support this clonotype. V is TRBV6-2 or TRBV6-3 and J is TRBJ1-1; no reliable D call. Germline V lookup: CDR1 MNHEY, CDR2 SVGEGT. This CDR3 has 12 amino acids. V lost 6 bases to trimming and J lost 1 base, with 6 bases between them. CDR3 nucleotide sequence: TGTGCCAGCAGACGTGAGAACACTGAAGCTTTCTTT. Encoded protein: CASRRENTEAFF.

This clonotype was detected only a few times. The DNA for the CDR3 is TGTGCCTGGAGGCGCTCTGGGGCCAACGTCCTGACTTTC. Its translation is CAWRRSGANVLTF. The chain joins TRBV30 to TRBJ2-6; no definite D call. Germline CDR1 reads GTSNPN; CDR2 reads SVGIG (reference sequence). CDR3 length: 13 residues. Trimming left V 3 bases short and J 0 bases short, with 3 bases between.

The chain carries TRBV28 and TRBJ2-5; 7 positions agree with TRBD1. From germline, CDR1 is MDHEN and CDR2 SYDVKM. The CDR3 consists of 15 residues. V was clipped by 5 bases and J by 4 bases; unmatched bases: 10. CDR3 sequence (DNA): TGTGCCAGCAGTACGGACAGGTTCATTCGAGAGACCCAGTACTTC. This gives the protein CASSTDRFIRETQYF.

The table lists this clonotype with many counts. V is TRBV20-1 and J is TRBJ1-1; 7 positions agree with TRBD1. The V and J ends lost 4 bases and 5 bases, in that order; junction bases with no gene match: 4. The CDR3 is made up of 12 amino acids. CDR1 and CDR2 (germline): DFQATT, SNEGSKA (reference sequence). The CDR3 DNA sequence: TGCAGTGCTATTCAGGGGGGGACTGAAGCTTTCTTT. Encoded protein: CSAIQGGTEAFF.

This clonotype has at least ten counts. The chain links TRBV6-5 to TRBJ2-7, with D maybe TRBD2 (5 bases). With 0 bases removed from V and 7 bases from J, the gap between germline ends came to 13 bases. Germline CDR1 reads MNHEY; CDR2 reads SVGAGI. The CDR3 contains 14 residues. Here the CDR3 DNA reads TGTGCCAGCAGTTACTCTCGGGGAAGGCGGGAGCAGTACTTC. Encoded protein: CASSYSRGRREQYF.

This clonotype appeared many times. The chain carries TRBV5-6 and TRBJ2-7; D not resolved. V dropped 2 bases and J dropped 7 bases, with 16 bases sitting between them. The length of the CDR3 is 14 residues. From germline, CDR1 is SGHDT and CDR2 YYEEEE. CDR3 DNA: TGTGCCAGCAGCTTCCGACGGGTCAGCCGGGAGCAGTACTTC. Its translation: CASSFRRVSREQYF. Full variable domain (rest looked up from reference TRBV5-6 and TRBJ2-7): DAGVTQSPTHLIKTRGQQVTLRCSPKSGHDTVSWYQQALGQGPQFIFQYYEEEERQRGNFPDRFSGHQFPNYSSELNVNALLLGDSALYLCASSFRRVSREQYFGPGTRLTVT.

This clonotype was detected ten times or more. V gene TRBV11-3 combines with J gene TRBJ2-3; D gene uncertain. The V end was cut by 5 bases, the J end by 1 base, with 4 bases between. The germline gives CDR1 SGHNT, CDR2 YENEEA. The CDR3 spans 12 residues. CDR3 DNA: TGTGCCAGCAGCGGGGGCACAGATACGCAGTATTTT. Its protein is CASSGGTDTQYF.

This clonotype was seen ten or more times. The chain links TRBV30 to TRBJ2-4, with 10 positions matching TRBD1. In germline, CDR1 is GTSNPN, CDR2 SVGIG (reference sequence). This CDR3 has 14 amino acids. Trimming removed 1 base from V and 11 bases from J; junction bases left unmatched: 8. The CDR3 DNA is TGTGCCTGGAGTGGACAGGGGGCATGGAAGGTTCAGTACTTC. Translation: CAWSGQGAWKVQYF.

The chain employs TRBV2 and TRBJ1-2; D remains unclear. The CDR3 length is 14 residues. V was clipped by 11 bases and J by 1 base, with 17 bases between them. Germline loops: CDR1 SNHLY, CDR2 FYNNEI. The CDR3: CARPGGELNYGYTF. Here the CDR3 DNA reads TGTGCCCGTCCGGGCGGGGAACTTAACTATGGCTACACCTTC.

This clonotype was seen at least ten times. The rearrangement joins TRBV12-3 or TRBV12-4 to TRBJ1-6; 7 nucleotides match TRBD1. This CDR3 contains 15 residues. Unmatched junction bases numbered 8, after V lost 5 bases and J lost 7 bases. The CDR3 loop is CASSRMGGGNSPLHF. The CDR3 DNA sequence: TGTGCCAGCAGTCGGATGGGAGGGGGCAATTCACCCCTCCACTTT.

This clonotype has ten or more counts. The chain couples TRBV10-3 to TRBJ2-7; TRBD2 matches at 10 bases. CDR1 and CDR2 from the germline V gene are ENHRY and SYGVKD. CDR3 length equals 15 residues. V gave up 6 bases and J gave up 5 bases; unmatched junction bases: 10. The DNA for the CDR3 is TGTGCCATCAGACTGGGACTAGCGCGCCCGGACGAGCAGTACTTC. It codes for CAIRLGLARPDEQYF.

V gene TRBV28 combines with J gene TRBJ1-1; D unresolved. The V end lost 3 bases, the J end lost 2 bases, and 13 bases lay between the germline ends. CDR3 length equals 15 residues. The germline V gene encodes CDR1 MDHEN and CDR2 SYDVKM. CDR3 region: CASSFPRGTNTEAFF. CDR3 nucleotide sequence: TGTGCCAGCAGTTTTCCTCGCGGAACTAACACTGAAGCTTTCTTT.

This clonotype was picked up a small number of times. A read error is possible here, since a much larger clone lies one base away. Without the conserved terminal phenylalanine or tryptophan, this CDR3 likely stems from a read error. This chain connects TRBV12-3 or TRBV12-4 to TRBJ2-7, with D perhaps matching TRBD1 or TRBD2 (5 bases each). V dropped 1 base and J dropped 2 bases, with 9 bases sitting between them. This CDR3 spans 14 amino acids. The CDR3, as DNA: TGTGCCAGCAGTTTAGGGGACCTCGCCTACGAGCAGTACCTC. It specifies CASSLGDLAYEQYL.

This sequence joins TRBV6-5 and TRBJ1-1; D not certain. From germline, CDR1 is MNHEY and CDR2 SVGAGI. This CDR3 has 15 residues. V lost 0 bases and J 0 bases, leaving 8 bases between the germline ends. This CDR3 reads CASSYSLTLNTEAFF. CDR3 nucleotides: TGTGCCAGCAGTTACTCCCTTACGCTGAACACTGAAGCTTTCTTT.

This clonotype showed up many times. The chain recombines TRBV30 with TRBJ1-6, with D uncertain. Per germline, CDR1 GTSNPN and CDR2 SVGIG (reference sequence). Trimming left V 3 bases short and J 9 bases short, with 12 bases between. This CDR3 spans 13 amino acids. The CDR3 DNA sequence: TGTGCCTGGAGAGGCAGATGGTTTTCACCCCTCCACTTT. Its translation: CAWRGRWFSPLHF.

The chain joins TRBV19 to TRBJ1-1; the D gene is possibly TRBD1 (5 bases). Germline V gene data show CDR1 as LNHDA and CDR2 as SQIVND (reference sequence). The V end was cut by 8 bases, the J end by 1 base, with 11 bases between. The length of the CDR3 is 13 residues. CDR3 protein: CASCTTGNTEAFF. In DNA form, the CDR3 reads TGTGCCAGTTGCACCACAGGGAACACTGAAGCTTTCTTT.

In this sample, this clonotype turned up many times. The chain is built from TRBV10-3 and TRBJ1-5; D is uncertain. Germline lookup yields CDR1 ENHRY and CDR2 SYGVKD. Trimming shortened V by 8 bases and J by 4 bases, and 9 bases separated the two germline ends. CDR3 length: 12 amino acids. The DNA of the CDR3 is TGTGCCATCGGGTCACCAAATCAGCCCCAGCATTTT. Amino acids: CAIGSPNQPQHF.

This clonotype has a count of ten or more. The chain employs TRBV6-4 and TRBJ1-2; D perhaps matches TRBD1 (6 bases). Germline CDR1 and CDR2: MRHNA and SNTAGT. The ends were cut back, 6 bases at V and 8 bases at J, with 28 bases in the middle. This CDR3 spans 17 amino acids. The CDR3 is CASSPAGTTLISRGYTF. CDR3 nucleotides: TGTGCCAGCAGCCCGGCCGGGACAACCCTCATATCGCGCGGCTACACCTTC.

This clonotype appeared many times. The chain is built from TRBV20-1 and TRBJ1-1; D uncertain. The CDR3 has 13 residues. The germline V gene encodes CDR1 DFQATT and CDR2 SNEGSKA (reference sequence). V lost 8 bases, J lost 3 bases, and 16 bases lay in between. The CDR3 coding sequence is TGCAGTTCAACGCTAGGTCTGGACACTGAAGCTTTCTTT. It codes for CSSTLGLDTEAFF.

A few counts support this clonotype. The chain joins TRBV20-1 to TRBJ2-7, with unresolved D. Trimming pared 6 bases from V and 3 bases from J, leaving 12 bases between. Germline assignment: CDR1 DFQATT and CDR2 SNEGSKA (reference sequence). CDR3 length equals 12 residues. This CDR3 is CSATKESYEQYF. The CDR3 DNA sequence: TGCAGTGCGACCAAGGAGAGCTACGAGCAGTACTTC.

This clonotype occurred a few times. The chain employs TRBV3-1 and TRBJ1-1; 7 bases fit TRBD1. Per the germline V gene, CDR1 is LGHDT and CDR2 is YNNKEL (reference sequence). The CDR3 runs to 17 residues. The junction had 15 bases not matched to a gene; V was cut back by 3 bases and J by 5 bases. CDR3 bases: TGTGCCAGCAGCCATAACGGCGATCCTAGGGGGCGGACTGAAGCTTTCTTT. As protein: CASSHNGDPRGRTEAFF.